The 20 T cell receptor beta chains below come from one sample, sequenced in a study of blood T cell repertoires in COVID-19 (dated by TCRdb to about 2020). Library preparation employed the immunoSEQ multiplex PCR assay. This immuneACCESS table, as held by TCRdb, lists in-frame sequences with V and J called but not all clones. Of the missing ones, under half trace to an unresolved V gene in checked studies; the others have no known cause. For this sample there are 25,000 or so clones; around 90% appear just once. 20% to 25% of the sample lies in the top ten. Sequences were obtained from peripheral blood. The receptors shown here come from an older man in a cohort sampled during active COVID-19.

The chain couples TRBV19 to TRBJ2-1; TRBD2 agrees at 10 bases. The ends lost 6 bases at V and 11 bases at J; junction bases unmatched: 13. From germline, CDR1 is LNHDA and CDR2 SQIVND (reference sequence). The CDR3 consists of 15 residues. CDR3 in amino acids: CASSQASGSLGKQFF. DNA for the CDR3: TGTGCCAGTAGCCAAGCTAGCGGGAGTCTTGGTAAGCAGTTCTTC.

This CDR3 reads CASRQSGSSSYNEQFF. CDR3 nucleotide sequence: TGTGCCAGCAGACAAAGCGGGTCAAGCTCCTACAATGAGCAGTTCTTC. V usage is TRBV28 and J usage is TRBJ2-1; a weak D match, TRBD2 (6 bases). The CDR3 sequence is 16 residues long. V was shortened by 6 bases and J by 0 bases, with 15 bases between the two germline ends. CDR1 MDHEN and CDR2 SYDVKM come from the germline V gene.

This clone was detected a few times. The chain carries TRBV4-1 and TRBJ2-2; D gene ambiguous. Germline lookup yields CDR1 MGHRA and CDR2 YSYEKL. V lost 3 bases, J lost 1 base, and 6 bases lay in between. The CDR3 length is 14 residues. The CDR3: CASSHNRNTGELFF. Here the CDR3 DNA reads TGCGCCAGCAGCCACAACAGGAACACCGGGGAGCTGTTTTTT.

The chain uses TRBV27 and TRBJ1-6; 9 bases map to TRBD1. CDR3 length: 15 amino acids. Germline V gene data show CDR1 as MNHEY and CDR2 as SMNVEV (reference sequence). V lost 7 bases to trimming and J lost 9 bases; unmatched junction nucleotides: 10. As DNA, the CDR3 is TGTGCCAGCACCACAAGGACAGGGGTTGGTTCACCCCTCCACTTT. Translation: CASTTRTGVGSPLHF.

J is TRBJ2-7 and V is TRBV30, with D possibly being TRBD2 (5 bases). The CDR3 covers 13 residues. V was shortened by 4 bases and J by 1 base, with 11 bases between the two germline ends. Germline CDR1 reads GTSNPN; CDR2 reads SVGIG (reference sequence). CDR3 coding DNA: TGTGCCTGGATACCAGCGGCTTCCTACGAGCAGTACTTC. It yields the protein CAWIPAASYEQYF. Full variable domain (remainder filled in from reference TRBV30 and TRBJ2-7): SQTIHQWPATLVQPVGSPLSLECTVEGTSNPNLYWYRQAAGRGLQLLFYSVGIGQISSEVPQNLSASRPQDRQFILSSKKLLLSDSGFYLCAWIPAASYEQYFGPGTRLTVT.

The V gene is TRBV7-3, the J gene TRBJ2-1, with 9 nucleotides matching TRBD2. This CDR3 is built from 15 residues. Germline assignment: CDR1 SGHTA and CDR2 FQGTGA. Trimming at V came to 6 bases and at J to 7 bases, leaving 10 bases not matched to a gene. The chain's CDR3 is CASSPGLAVGNEQFF. CDR3 DNA: TGTGCCAGCAGTCCGGGACTAGCAGTTGGAAATGAGCAGTTCTTC. The entire variable domain, with the rest obtained from reference TRBV7-3 and TRBJ2-1, is as follows: GAGVSQTPSNKVTEKGKYVELRCDPISGHTALYWYRQSLGQGPEFLIYFQGTGAADDSGLPNDRFFAVRPEGSVSTLKIQRTERGDSAVYLCASSPGLAVGNEQFFGPGTRLTVL.

This clone appeared a few times. The chain combines TRBV11-3 with TRBJ2-7, with 9 bases identical to TRBD2. Germline CDR1 SGHNT, CDR2 YENEEA. The CDR3 has 14 residues. V shed 5 bases, J shed 1 base, and the junction held 3 bases outside the gene matches. The CDR3 loop is CASSPTSGSYEQYF. The CDR3 DNA follows: TGTGCCAGCAGCCCGACTAGCGGATCCTACGAGCAGTACTTC.

The chain is built from TRBV5-8 and TRBJ1-3, with 11 nucleotides matching TRBD1. The V gene end was trimmed by 3 bases and the J gene end by 7 bases; junction bases not matched to a gene: 6. The CDR3 totals 15 residues. CDR1 and CDR2 from the germline V gene are SGHTS and YDEGEE. The CDR3 sequence is CASSWTGTGGNTIYF. The CDR3 DNA reads TGTGCCAGCAGCTGGACCGGGACAGGGGGGAACACCATATATTTT.

The chain links TRBV29-1 to TRBJ2-5, with a possible D match to TRBD2 (6 bases). This CDR3 region has 12 residues. The V gene's germline CDR1 is SQVTM and CDR2 ANQGSEA. With 4 bases removed from V and 3 bases from J, the gap between germline ends came to 9 bases. This chain's CDR3 is CSVGPGEETQYF. The CDR3 nucleotides read TGCAGCGTTGGGCCGGGGGAAGAGACCCAGTACTTC.

The gene calls are TRBV18 and TRBJ2-7; TRBD1 matches at 7 bases. The CDR3 length is 15 residues. With 0 bases clipped from V and 6 bases from J, the junction kept 8 bases outside the gene matches. CDR1 is KGHSH, CDR2 LQKENI, per germline. CDR3 nucleotides: TGTGCCAGCTCACCACCCTCAGACAGGGTGGGCGAGCAGTACTTC. The encoded protein is CASSPPSDRVGEQYF. Complete variable domain (other parts from reference TRBV18 and TRBJ2-7): NAGVMQNPRHLVRRRGQEARLRCSPMKGHSHVYWYRQLPEEGLKFMVYLQKENIIDESGMPKERFSAEFPKEGPSILRIQQVVRGDSAAYFCASSPPSDRVGEQYFGPGTRLTVT.

The genes are TRBV15 and TRBJ1-4, with a tentative D call TRBD1 (6 bases). Per germline, CDR1 LNHNV and CDR2 YYDKDF (reference sequence). The CDR3 runs 17 residues. The V and J ends lost 1 base and 0 bases respectively, with 12 bases between them. Written as DNA, the CDR3 is TGTGCCACCAGCAGAGTCGGACAGAGTGCAACTAATGAAAAACTGTTTTTT. It yields the protein CATSRVGQSATNEKLFF.

The gene calls are TRBV6-1 and TRBJ1-3, with a tentative D call TRBD1 (5 bases). Germline lookup yields CDR1 MNHNS and CDR2 SASEGT. This CDR3 region has 14 residues. Trimming took 1 base from V and 5 from J, leaving 9 bases between them. The CDR3 is CASSEGRERNTIYF. The CDR3 coding sequence is TGTGCCAGCAGTGAAGGCAGGGAAAGAAACACCATATATTTT.

CDR3: CASSAQTGGAEAFF. The DNA for the CDR3 is TGTGCCAGCTCAGCGCAGACAGGCGGCGCTGAAGCTTTCTTT. The chain links TRBV18 to TRBJ1-1; the D gene is possibly TRBD1 (6 bases). This CDR3 spans 14 amino acids. The V gene's germline CDR1 is KGHSH and CDR2 LQKENI. V dropped 5 bases and J dropped 6 bases, with 16 bases sitting between them.

Details on this clone: One end of the junction does not line up with germline, which may come from a read error. The chain recombines TRBV28 with TRBJ2-7; the match to TRBD1 covers 8 bases. The CDR3 totals 13 residues. From germline, CDR1 is MDHEN and CDR2 SYDVKM. CDR3 amino acids: CASRAGGSHEQYF. In DNA, the CDR3 is TGTGCCAGCAGGGCAGGGGGCTCCCACGAGCAGTACTTC. Looking up the rest from reference TRBV28 and TRBJ2-7 gives the full variable domain: DVKVTQSSRYLVKRTGEKVFLECVQDMDHENMFWYRQDPGLGLRLIYFSYDVKMKEKGDIPEGYSVSREKKERFSLILESASTNQTSMYLCASRAGGSHEQYFGPGTRLTVT.

This chain uses TRBV3-1 (or the pseudogene TRBV3-2) with TRBJ1-4; TRBD1 might be the D (5 bases). V was pared by 1 base and J by 6 bases, with 6 bases between. CDR3 length: 13 residues. The V gene's germline CDR1 is LGHDT and CDR2 YNNKEL (reference sequence). This CDR3 is CASSQGQHEKLFF. In DNA form, the CDR3 reads TGTGCCAGCAGCCAAGGACAGCATGAAAAACTGTTTTTT.

CDR3 sequence reads: CASSLVGGVNTEAFF. DNA of the CDR3: TGTGCCAGCAGCTTAGTTGGGGGCGTGAACACTGAAGCTTTCTTT. The chain has TRBV7-2 and TRBJ1-1; tentative D call: TRBD1 (6 bases). Germline loops: CDR1 SGHTA, CDR2 FQGNSA. V shed 1 base and J shed 0 bases, with 9 bases lying between them. This CDR3 spans 15 amino acids.

The rearrangement links TRBV28 to TRBJ2-1; the match to TRBD2 covers 9 bases. The J segment lost 4 bases and the V segment lost 5 bases, leaving 9 bases of the junction unmatched. The V gene's germline CDR1 is MDHEN and CDR2 SYDVKM. The CDR3 consists of 16 residues. Here the CDR3 DNA reads TGTGCCAGCAGTCCTATCACTAGCGGGCCATACAATGAGCAGTTCTTC. It codes for CASSPITSGPYNEQFF.

About this clone itself: A read error may account for a junction end that differs from germline. This chain links TRBV6-1 with TRBJ2-1; 11 bases match TRBD2. Germline V lookup: CDR1 MNHNS, CDR2 SASEGT. The length of the CDR3 is 17 residues. CDR3 in DNA: TGTGCCAGCATTGAATCCGCTCTAGCGGGAGGTGGTTATGAGCAGTTCTTC. Translation gives CASIESALAGGGYEQFF.

The chain joins TRBV7-9 to TRBJ2-1; TRBD2 might be the D (5 bases). The CDR3 has 15 amino acids. V was trimmed by 5 bases and J by 2 bases, leaving 13 bases between them. Germline CDR1 is SEHNR and CDR2 is FQNEAQ (reference sequence). The CDR3 here is CASSPSGRAYNEQFF. Written as DNA, the CDR3 is TGTGCCAGCAGCCCCTCGGGGAGAGCCTACAATGAGCAGTTCTTC. The whole variable domain, remainder taken from reference TRBV7-9 and TRBJ2-1, is DTGVSQNPRHKITKRGQNVTFRCDPISEHNRLYWYRQTLGQGPEFLTYFQNEAQLEKSRLLSDRFSAERPKGSFSTLEIQRTEQGDSAMYLCASSPSGRAYNEQFFGPGTRLTVL.

This chain connects TRBV5-4 to TRBJ1-1; no definite D call. Germline CDR1 is SGHNT and CDR2 is YYREEE (reference sequence). CDR3 length equals 11 residues. V shed 4 bases and J shed 1 base, with 2 bases lying between them. This chain's CDR3 is CASSQNTEAFF. CDR3 nucleotides: TGTGCCAGCAGCCAGAACACTGAAGCTTTCTTT.